This TCR beta chain was sequenced in a study of CD8 T cells in Susac syndrome. Study-level results: In its TCR sequencing and HLA analysis, the study acknowledged that the number of individuals was relatively small.

This CDR3 is 13 amino acids long. The germline gives CDR1 DFQATT, CDR2 SNEGSKA (reference sequence). Losses at the gene ends were 8 bases for V and 3 bases for J; bases not matched to a gene: 6. Reverse transcription of 0.5 to 1 ug RNA was carried out with random hexamers. TCRdb independently ran MiXCR on the immunoSEQ multiplex PCR reads; one entry per CDR3 protein. This table has 250,000 to 300,000 distinct CDR3 sequences, roughly 90% appearing once. A remark on this clonotype: Its antigen remains unidentified.

This TCR derives from a human donor with multiple sclerosis. The chain joins TRBV20-1 to TRBJ1-1; 10 bases are a match to TRBD1. The sample consisted of CD8+ T cells from PBMCs. The chain's CDR3 is CSTKDRGDTEAFF. Written as DNA, the CDR3 is TGCAGTACGAAGGACAGGGGGGACACTGAAGCTTTCTTT.